This is a list of T cell receptor beta chains from one sample in a study of T-cell reconstitution after alpha-beta-depleted transplantation in children. MiXCR, run by TCRdb on the PCR reads, gives a single entry per CDR3 protein. The sample contains around 700,000 distinct CDR3 sequences, around 13% of which appear only once. The source was PBMCs, collected before TCRalphabeta/CD19-depleted stem cell transplant. These receptors were taken from a girl aged 2 to 9 with congenital amegakaryocytic thrombocytopenia, due to receive a stem cell transplant. CDR3s include the opening cysteine and the closing phenylalanine or tryptophan. The D gene is left open where the match is weak. The size entry is marked missing in some rows and otherwise reads once, few, many or a size class.

TRBJ2-3,TRBD2,TRBV27,many,CASSPLGAGGTDTQYF,TGTGCCAGCAGCCCCCTGGGAGCGGGAGGCACAGATACGCAGTATTTT
TRBJ1-1,NA,TRBV3-1,few,CASTSGIIPKGEAFF,TGTGCCAGCACCTCAGGGATCATACCAAAGGGGGAAGCTTTCTTT
TRBJ1-1,NA,TRBV29-1,many,CSVRYTEAFF,TGCAGCGTTCGGTACACTGAAGCTTTCTTT
TRBJ2-3,NA,TRBV20-1,NA,CSARRPLTRDLVDTQYF,TGCAGTGCTAGACGCCCCCTGACTAGGGATTTGGTTGATACGCAGTATTTT
TRBJ2-5,NA,TRBV20-1,many,CSASLLHGQIQETQYF,TGCAGTGCTAGTCTCCTCCACGGACAGATCCAAGAGACCCAGTACTTC
TRBJ2-2,NA,TRBV6-1,many,CASRPLGGRYTGELFF,TGTGCCAGCAGGCCGCTGGGTGGGAGATATACCGGGGAGCTGTTTTTT
TRBJ2-1,NA,TRBV27,many,CASSLELRSYNEQFF,TGTGCCAGCAGTTTAGAGCTGCGCTCCTACAATGAGCAGTTCTTC
TRBJ1-1,NA,TRBV6-5,many,CASSYSGDHTEAFF,TGTGCCAGCAGTTACTCGGGGGATCACACTGAAGCTTTCTTT
TRBJ2-7,TRBD2,TRBV20-1,many,CSARDLGGRIGEQYF,TGCAGTGCTAGAGATCTCGGCGGGAGAATTGGCGAGCAGTACTTC
TRBJ2-3,TRBD1,TRBV10-3,many,CAISAKRTGVPDTQYF,TGTGCCATCAGTGCAAAACGGACAGGGGTCCCAGATACGCAGTATTTT
TRBJ2-1,TRBD1,TRBV11-2,NA,CASSPTPGTGLNEQFF,TGTGCCAGCAGTCCTACTCCCGGGACAGGGTTGAATGAGCAGTTCTTC
TRBJ2-7,TRBD1,TRBV20-1,few,CSARAGQGGFDEQYF,TGCAGTGCTAGAGCAGGACAGGGTGGGTTCGACGAGCAGTACTTC
TRBJ1-1,NA,TRBV30,few,CAWSSRSTEAFF,TGTGCCTGGAGTTCCAGGAGCACTGAAGCTTTCTTT
TRBJ2-1,NA,TRBV3-1,many,CASSQESGYEQFF,TGTGCCAGCAGCCAAGAGAGCGGGTATGAGCAGTTCTTC
TRBJ1-6,NA,TRBV20-1,many,CSARDPISYNSPLHF,TGCAGTGCTAGAGACCCTATCTCCTATAATTCACCCCTCCACTTT
TRBJ1-5,NA,TRBV29-1,many,CSVDWERTLVNQPQHF,TGCAGCGTTGACTGGGAGCGGACGTTGGTCAATCAGCCCCAGCATTTT
TRBJ2-2,NA,TRBV4-1,NA,CASRREGIGELFF,TGCGCCAGCAGGCGCGAGGGGATCGGGGAGCTGTTTTTT